This T cell receptor (beta chain) was recovered during a study of metastatic and nonmetastatic thyroid tumors. The overall study: Blood and tumor or nodule tissue repertoires from malignant and benign thyroid patients were compared.

Study observations and caveats: Relative to benign nodules, malignant thyroid tumors were reportedly characterized by significantly elevated TCR beta diversity in blood and tumor.

There were no patients who had received any treatment before thyroid surgery. MiXCR was used by TCRdb to re-call the PCR reads. The profile shows 9,500 to 11,000 clones, under 35% of them singletons. Only a few counts were recorded for this clone. What it binds is not known. The ends were cut back, 5 bases at V and 2 bases at J, with 13 bases in the middle. CDR1 is SGHVS and CDR2 is FQNEAQ in the germline V gene. The length of the CDR3 is 15 residues. The origin of this receptor is a female donor with papillary thyroid cancer or a benign thyroid nodule (not recorded which). Some clones in this sample may be carry-over from other donors' samples. This rearrangement joins TRBV7-8 to TRBJ2-1; D is possibly TRBD1 or TRBD2 (5 bases each). Source material: tumor tissue. DNA for the CDR3: TGTGCCAGCAGCCCGGCCGGGGACCCCTACAATGAGCAGTTCTTC. Its translation: CASSPAGDPYNEQFF.